Listed below are T cell receptor beta chains from one sample, sequenced in a study of blood T cells in healthy people across ages. From the 5' RACE reads, TCRdb called clonotypes with MiXCR, one entry per CDR3 protein. The data hold approximately 880,000 distinct CDR3 sequences, with 48% observed a single time. The sample consisted of blood. These receptors all come from a man aged 25-45 years in good health. Both conserved end residues are part of each CDR3. The D gene is left open where the match is weak. Where a row states a size, it is once, few, many or the class of an expanded clone; other rows omit it.

TRBV10-2	NA	TRBD1	TRBJ2-3	CASSVLGQGDVYF	TGCGCCAGCAGTGTGTTGGGACAGGGGGATGTGTATTTT
TRBV5-1	NA	NA	TRBJ1-1	CASSFTPAGTNTEAFF	TGCGCCAGCAGCTTCACTCCGGCAGGGACGAACACTGAAGCTTTCTTT
TRBV9	few	NA	TRBJ1-4	CASSDTGSRSEKLFF	TGTGCCAGCAGCGATACCGGGAGTCGGAGTGAAAAACTGTTTTTT
TRBV6-5	few	TRBD1	TRBJ2-1	CASSYATGTGLNNEQFF	TGTGCCAGCAGTTACGCGACCGGGACAGGGTTGAACAATGAGCAGTTCTTC
TRBV6-2/TRBV6-3	few	NA	TRBJ1-1	CASRPPGQMNTEAFF	TGTGCCAGCAGACCTCCGGGACAAATGAACACTGAAGCTTTCTTT
TRBV20-1	NA	NA	TRBJ2-3	CSAGYVRGATDTQYF	TGCAGTGCTGGATACGTCCGGGGAGCCACAGATACGCAGTATTTT
TRBV10-3	NA	TRBD1	TRBJ1-1	CAISTGQGAVTGAFF	TGTGCCATCAGCACAGGACAGGGGGCTGTCACTGGAGCTTTCTTT
TRBV6-5	NA	NA	TRBJ1-2	CASAYTGGSGSGYTF	TGTGCCAGCGCATATACGGGGGGTAGTGGCTCTGGCTACACCTTC
TRBV4-1	NA	TRBD1	TRBJ1-5	CASSQVIGQGTYQPQHF	TGCGCCAGCAGCCAAGTGATCGGACAGGGGACTTATCAGCCCCAGCATTTT
TRBV12-3/TRBV12-4	NA	TRBD1	TRBJ1-2	CASSLTQGTYGYTF	TGTGCCAGCAGTTTAACACAGGGGACTTATGGCTACACCTTC
TRBV6-5	NA	NA	TRBJ2-3	CASTLPETDTQYF	TGTGCCAGTACCCTCCCAGAGACTGATACGCAGTATTTT
TRBV7-9	few	NA	TRBJ2-2	CASSPWTFHTGELFF	TGTGCCAGCAGTCCATGGACTTTCCACACCGGGGAGCTGTTTTTT
TRBV20-1	NA	TRBD2	TRBJ2-7	CSAPGGLLYEQYF	TGCAGTGCCCCGGGGGGGTTATTGTACGAGCAGTACTTC
TRBV25-1	few	TRBD1	TRBJ2-5	CASSEVGGEETQYF	TGTGCCAGCAGTGAAGTAGGGGGCGAAGAGACCCAGTACTTC
TRBV5-1	NA	NA	TRBJ1-1	CASSLDGTSGTEAFF	TGCGCCAGCAGCTTGGACGGTACTAGCGGTACTGAAGCTTTCTTT
TRBV29-1	NA	TRBD2	TRBJ2-3	CSVATSGGTDTQYF	TGCAGCGTGGCCACTAGCGGGGGGACAGATACGCAGTATTTT
TRBV6-1	NA	NA	TRBJ2-1	CASSAAQPGREQFF	TGTGCCAGCAGTGCCGCCCAGCCCGGTCGTGAGCAGTTCTTC
TRBV5-1	NA	NA	TRBJ2-7	CASSAGASSYEQYF	TGCGCCAGCAGCGCAGGGGCCAGCTCCTACGAGCAGTACTTC
TRBV24-1	few	NA	TRBJ2-5	CATSDGGLETQYF	TGTGCCACCAGTGATGGGGGCCTGGAGACCCAGTACTTC
TRBV4-1	few	TRBD2	TRBJ2-7	CASSQEELAEISYEQYF	TGCGCCAGCAGCCAAGAGGAACTAGCGGAGATCTCCTACGAGCAGTACTTC
TRBV27	NA	NA	TRBJ2-7	CASSSIKGFNEQYF	TGTGCCAGCAGTTCGATTAAGGGGTTCAACGAGCAGTACTTC
TRBV7-6	once	TRBD1	TRBJ2-5	CASSLAGGDYYGQYF	TGTGCCAGCAGCTTAGCAGGGGGCGACTACTACGGGCAGTACTTC
TRBV11-2	NA	NA	TRBJ2-1	CASSLDRVPRVGEQFF	TGTGCCAGCAGCTTAGACCGGGTCCCCCGAGTTGGTGAGCAGTTCTTC
TRBV20-1	once	NA	TRBJ2-1	CSAEDGRLGNEQFF	TGCAGTGCTGAGGACGGTCGACTAGGGAATGAGCAGTTCTTC
TRBV9	many	NA	TRBJ2-5	CASSVTFGGRTQETQYF	TGTGCCAGCAGCGTAACTTTCGGGGGACGAACTCAAGAGACCCAGTACTTC
TRBV21-1	NA	NA	TRBJ2-7	CASSKERTGKRDEQYF	TGTGCCAGCAGCAAAGAAAGGACAGGGAAAAGGGACGAGCAGTACTTC